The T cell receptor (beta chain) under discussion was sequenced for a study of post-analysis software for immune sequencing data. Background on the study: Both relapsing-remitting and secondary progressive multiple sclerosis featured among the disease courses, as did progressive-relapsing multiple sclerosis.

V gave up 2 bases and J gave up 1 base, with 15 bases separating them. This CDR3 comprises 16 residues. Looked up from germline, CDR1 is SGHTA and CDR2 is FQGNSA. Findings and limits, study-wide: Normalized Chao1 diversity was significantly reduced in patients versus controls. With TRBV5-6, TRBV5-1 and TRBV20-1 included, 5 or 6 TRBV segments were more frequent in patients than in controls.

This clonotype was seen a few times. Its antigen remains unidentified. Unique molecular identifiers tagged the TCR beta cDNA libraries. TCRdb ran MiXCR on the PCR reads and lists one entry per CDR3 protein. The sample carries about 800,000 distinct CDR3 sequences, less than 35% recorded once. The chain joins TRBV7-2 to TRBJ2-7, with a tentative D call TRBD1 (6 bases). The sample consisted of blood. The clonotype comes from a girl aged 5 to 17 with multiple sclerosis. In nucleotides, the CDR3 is TGTGCCAGCAGCTTACGCGCGGACAGATTTTCCTACGAGCAGTACTTC. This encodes CASSLRADRFSYEQYF.